The sequence of this T cell receptor beta chain was determined in a study of blood T cell repertoires in COVID-19. Across the study: The cDNA or gDNA used as material had been derived from T cells, B-cell-depleted T cells, or PBMCs.

Data came from immunoSEQ multiplex PCR; TCRdb stores just in-frame clones and leaves some out. The sample contains some 160,000 clones, around 79% of which appear only once. The CDR3 has 13 amino acids. The junction had 1 base not matched to a gene; V was cut back by 6 bases and J by 2 bases. Germline loops: CDR1 KGHDR, CDR2 SFDVKD. The sequence came from a man aged 45-60 years with active or convalescent COVID-19. The J gene is TRBJ2-3, the V gene TRBV24-1; 7 nucleotides line up with TRBD2. Material for sequencing was peripheral blood. In DNA, the CDR3 is TGTGCCACCAGTCGGGACTACACAGATACGCAGTATTTT. Translation gives CATSRDYTDTQYF.